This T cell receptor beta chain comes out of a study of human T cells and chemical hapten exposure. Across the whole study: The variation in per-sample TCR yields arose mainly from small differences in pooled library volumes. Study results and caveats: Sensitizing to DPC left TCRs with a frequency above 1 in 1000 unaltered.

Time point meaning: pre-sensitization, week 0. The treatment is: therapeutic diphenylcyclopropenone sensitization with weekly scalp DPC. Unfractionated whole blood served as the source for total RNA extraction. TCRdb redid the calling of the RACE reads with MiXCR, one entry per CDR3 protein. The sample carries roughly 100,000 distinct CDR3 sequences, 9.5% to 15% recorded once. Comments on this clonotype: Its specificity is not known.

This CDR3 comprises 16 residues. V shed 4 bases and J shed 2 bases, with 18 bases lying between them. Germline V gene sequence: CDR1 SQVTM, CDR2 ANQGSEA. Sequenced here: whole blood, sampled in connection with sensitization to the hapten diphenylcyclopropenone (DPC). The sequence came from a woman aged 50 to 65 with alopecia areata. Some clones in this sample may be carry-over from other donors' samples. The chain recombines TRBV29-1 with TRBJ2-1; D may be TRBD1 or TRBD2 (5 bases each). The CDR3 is CSVGTHMRGPYNEQFF. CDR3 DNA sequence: TGCAGCGTTGGGACCCACATGAGGGGACCCTACAATGAGCAGTTCTTC.